This T cell receptor beta chain is drawn from a study of blood T cells in healthy people across ages. In the study overall: Capturing about one barcoded beta molecule per two T cells was achieved by template switching.

Trimming shortened V by 3 bases and J by 0 bases, and 13 bases separated the two germline ends. Germline CDR1 and CDR2: SQVTM and ANQGSEA. The CDR3 has 15 amino acids. Next came a second PCR, run for about 7 to 12 cycles, which used a sample-barcoded 5' primer along with a J-beta primer mix. Per-sample output comprised a minimum of 2.5 million paired-end reads containing CDR3. MiXCR, run by TCRdb on the 5' RACE reads, gives a single entry per CDR3 protein. The repertoire holds fewer than 2 million distinct CDR3 sequences, with 35% to 50% as singletons. In its sample, this clonotype was seen a few times. Its antigen is currently unknown. Study-wide points: Across the age range, TCR beta diversity per million T cells fell in a roughly linear way.

Extraction of total RNA produced a minimum of 5 micrograms from each sample. The TCR comes from a human donor in good health. The sequenced sample was blood. The J gene is TRBJ2-3, the V gene TRBV29-1; the D is unclear. The CDR3 sequence: CSVDVSHISTDTQYF. The CDR3 DNA is TGCAGCGTTGACGTCAGCCATATTAGCACAGATACGCAGTATTTT.